This T cell receptor beta chain was profiled in a study of human versus mouse CDR3 diversity and MHC coevolution. J lost 5 bases, V lost 3 bases, and 4 bases had no gene match. The CDR3 runs to 13 residues. CDR1 is GTSNPN and CDR2 is SVGIG in the germline V gene (reference sequence). This clone has only one observation. The data were produced by immunoSEQ multiplex PCR, yet TCRdb's version contains in-frame clones alone and is incomplete. The sample lists tens of thousands of clones, around 94% occurring once. Sequencing was carried out using naive CD4+ T cells from blood. Subset reported: CD45RO-negative CD62L-positive naive CD4 T cells. This sequence joins TRBV30 and TRBJ2-3, with 8 bases aligning to TRBD2. The clonotype originates from a person aged 55 to 70 in good health. In DNA form, the CDR3 reads TGTGCCTGGAGCGGAAGCGGGGGAGATACGCAGTATTTT. Encoded protein: CAWSGSGGDTQYF.